One and the same sample provided the 10 T cell receptor beta chains below, sequenced in a study of OX40 agonist ivuxolimab in advanced cancers. TCRdb's copy holds only in-frame clones and misses some; the assay was immunoSEQ multiplex PCR. The profile shows over 100,000 clones, approximately 94% of them singletons. The sample here was CD4+ or CD8+ T cells sorted from blood, taken in a trial of the OX40 agonist ivuxolimab. Source of these receptors: an adult with an advanced solid tumor such as melanoma, head and neck, liver or kidney cancer.

The V call is TRBV6-5, the J call TRBJ1-5; tentative D call: TRBD1 (6 bases). Per germline, CDR1 MNHEY and CDR2 SVGAGI. This CDR3 has 13 residues. Deletions cut 4 bases from V and 6 bases from J, with 10 bases between. The CDR3 here is CASSFDRLQPQHF. The DNA for the CDR3 is TGTGCCAGCAGTTTCGACAGGCTTCAGCCCCAGCATTTT.

A single count supports this clone. The rearrangement joins TRBV15 to TRBJ2-7; 13 bases are shared with TRBD2. V shed 5 bases and J 2 bases; nucleotides not matched to a gene: 9. This CDR3 is built from 17 residues. Germline V gene lookup returns CDR1 LNHNV and CDR2 YYDKDF (reference sequence). DNA for the CDR3: TGTGCCACCAGCCTCGGGACTAGCGGGACTATTACCTACGAGCAGTACTTC. Translated, it gives CATSLGTSGTITYEQYF.

The chain is built from TRBV7-2 and TRBJ1-1, with D maybe TRBD1 (6 bases). Germline V gene lookup returns CDR1 SGHTA and CDR2 FQGNSA. V gave up 5 bases and J gave up 1 base, with 11 bases separating them. The CDR3 has 14 residues. CDR3 residues: CASSRGGPNTEAFF. The DNA for the CDR3 is TGTGCCAGCAGCCGGGGGGGGCCGAACACTGAAGCTTTCTTT.

The chain uses TRBV11-2 and TRBJ2-7; 13 positions match TRBD2. The trim removed 5 bases at V and 2 bases at J, leaving 6 bases unmatched. The CDR3 sequence is 16 residues long. Germline values: CDR1 SGHAT, CDR2 FQNNGV. CDR3 coding DNA: TGTGCCAGCAGCCCCCGACTAGCGGGAGGACCCTACGAGCAGTACTTC. As protein: CASSPRLAGGPYEQYF.

The V call is TRBV6-1, the J call TRBJ1-4; D is uncertain. The CDR3 has 14 residues. Germline V gene data show CDR1 as MNHNS and CDR2 as SASEGT. V was pared by 3 bases and J by 8 bases, with 13 bases between. The CDR3 nucleotides are TGTGCCAGCAGTGACCCGGGCCCGTGGGAAAAACTGTTTTTT. The encoded protein is CASSDPGPWEKLFF.

This clone was detected only once. This sequence joins TRBV5-1 and TRBJ1-1, with D possibly being TRBD1 (5 bases). Per the germline V gene, CDR1 is SGHRS and CDR2 is YFSETQ. Trimming took 2 bases from V and 7 from J, leaving 15 bases between them. The CDR3 length is 14 residues. The CDR3 DNA reads TGCGCCAGCAGCTTTACAGGACTAACGAATGAAGCTTTCTTT. It is translated as CASSFTGLTNEAFF.

J is TRBJ1-4 and V is TRBV5-1, with D tentatively TRBD1 (5 bases). Trimming cost V 4 bases and J 6 bases, with 16 bases left between them. Looked up from germline, CDR1 is SGHRS and CDR2 is YFSETQ. This CDR3 contains 15 residues. The CDR3 reads CASSLGWQGDEKLFF. In DNA, the CDR3 is TGCGCCAGCAGCCTGGGGTGGCAGGGCGATGAAAAACTGTTTTTT. Full variable domain (missing parts from reference TRBV5-1 and TRBJ1-4): KAGVTQTPRYLIKTRGQQVTLSCSPISGHRSVSWYQQTPGQGLQFLFEYFSETQRNKGNFPGRFSGRQFSNSRSEMNVSTLELGDSALYLCASSLGWQGDEKLFFGSGTQLSVL.

J is TRBJ2-7 and V is TRBV20-1; D could derive from TRBD1 or TRBD2 (7 bases each). From germline, CDR1 is DFQATT and CDR2 SNEGSKA (reference sequence). This CDR3 contains 11 residues. The V end was cut by 3 bases, the J end by 8 bases, with 11 bases between. The CDR3 nucleotides are TGCAGTGCTAGTGGGAGGGGGCAGCAGTACTTC. Encoded protein: CSASGRGQQYF.

V and J are TRBV5-1 and TRBJ2-4; D may match TRBD1 or TRBD2 (5 bases each). The CDR3 covers 17 residues. Deletions cut 3 bases from V and 0 bases from J, with 16 bases between. Germline assignment: CDR1 SGHRS and CDR2 YFSETQ. In DNA form, the CDR3 reads TGCGCCAGCAGCTCACCGGGACCCACCACAGCCAAAAACATTCAGTACTTC. Its protein product is CASSSPGPTTAKNIQYF.

The V gene is TRBV6-6, the J gene TRBJ1-6; D unresolved. V lost 10 bases and J 3 bases, leaving 16 bases between the germline ends. The CDR3 runs to 15 residues. Germline V CDR1 and CDR2: MNHNY, SVGAGI (reference sequence). This CDR3 is CATQLGVVYNSPLHF. Here the CDR3 DNA reads TGTGCCACCCAACTTGGGGTCGTCTATAATTCACCCCTCCACTTT.